A selection of T cell receptor beta chains follows, all from one sample in a study of CD8+ T cells in alopecia areata. Sequencing was performed with immunoSEQ multiplex PCR; in TCRdb, only in-frame clones are kept and a portion is missing. The top ten clones hold over 3% of a sample with roughly 180,000 clones, roughly three fifths of them seen once. Sequenced material: CD4+ T cells sorted from blood, taken at week 4, from a patient treated with tofacitinib. The receptors were sampled from a human donor with alopecia areata. Each CDR3 is given with its conserved first and last residue. A D gene is named only where the DNA matches it firmly. Size tells how often a clone was seen (once, few, many) or the class of an expanded clone, and some rows leave it out.

J: TRBJ1-1
size: -
D: -
V: TRBV29-1
CDR3: CSVDRAGTEAFF
DNA: TGCAGCGTTGACAGGGCGGGTACTGAAGCTTTCTTT

J: TRBJ1-2
size: -
D: TRBD1
V: TRBV4-2
CDR3: CASSQISLGTGRSQDPLNYGYTF
DNA: TGTGCCAGCAGCCAGATCAGCCTCGGGACAGGGCGCTCTCAGGACCCGCTGAACTATGGCTACACCTTC

J: TRBJ2-5
size: few
D: -
V: TRBV23-1
CDR3: CASSLGVPGTQYF
DNA: TGCGCCAGCAGTCTCGGGGTGCCAGGGACCCAGTACTTC

J: TRBJ1-5
size: many
D: -
V: TRBV19
CDR3: CASSIGPLRGPRAGYSNQPQHF
DNA: TGTGCCAGTAGTATCGGGCCTCTACGGGGTCCTAGGGCGGGCTATAGCAATCAGCCCCAGCATTTT

J: TRBJ1-2
size: -
D: TRBD1
V: TRBV30
CDR3: CAWSVRQGGAGYTF
DNA: TGTGCCTGGAGCGTCAGACAGGGAGGCGCTGGCTACACCTTC

J: TRBJ2-7
size: -
D: -
V: TRBV30
CDR3: CAWKVLGTHPYEQYF
DNA: TGTGCCTGGAAGGTGCTTGGGACACATCCTTACGAGCAGTACTTC

J: TRBJ1-6
size: -
D: TRBD1
V: TRBV11-2
CDR3: CASSSSSGQGWSPPLHF
DNA: TGTGCCAGCAGCTCGTCCTCGGGACAGGGTTGGAGTCCACCCCTCCACTTT

J: TRBJ2-5
size: -
D: -
V: TRBV7-2
CDR3: CASSSQQETQYF
DNA: TGTGCCAGCAGCTCGCAGCAAGAGACCCAGTACTTC

J: TRBJ1-1
size: -
D: -
V: TRBV29-1
CDR3: CSVRGVGDTEAFF
DNA: TGCAGCGTTAGGGGGGTAGGGGACACTGAAGCTTTCTTT

J: TRBJ2-3
size: -
D: -
V: TRBV7-2
CDR3: CASSSLRADTQYF
DNA: TGTGCCAGCTCCTCCCTCCGGGCAGATACGCAGTATTTT

J: TRBJ2-7
size: few
D: TRBD1
V: TRBV6-5
CDR3: CASSYSTGGEQYF
DNA: TGTGCCAGCAGTTACTCTACAGGGGGCGAGCAGTACTTC

J: TRBJ1-1
size: -
D: -
V: TRBV30
CDR3: CAWSVSENTEAFF
DNA: TGTGCCTGGAGTGTATCTGAGAACACTGAAGCTTTCTTT

J: TRBJ1-6
size: -
D: -
V: TRBV5-1
CDR3: CASSLATGSDSPLHF
DNA: TGCGCCAGCAGCTTGGCGACAGGATCTGATTCACCCCTCCACTTT

J: TRBJ2-6
size: -
D: -
V: TRBV2
CDR3: CASSGPGVSGANVLTF
DNA: TGTGCCAGCAGTGGTCCGGGGGTCTCCGGGGCCAACGTCCTGACTTTC

J: TRBJ2-4
size: -
D: -
V: TRBV10-3
CDR3: CAISEGHAAKNIQYF
DNA: TGTGCCATCAGTGAGGGACACGCAGCCAAAAACATTCAGTACTTC

J: TRBJ1-2
size: -
D: -
V: TRBV7-2
CDR3: CASSLARTVYGYTF
DNA: TGTGCCAGCAGCTTAGCAAGGACAGTTTACGGCTACACCTTC

J: TRBJ1-1
size: -
D: -
V: TRBV9
CDR3: CASSVVANTEAFF
DNA: TGTGCCAGCAGCGTAGTAGCGAACACTGAAGCTTTCTTT

J: TRBJ2-7
size: -
D: -
V: TRBV5-1
CDR3: CASRNPGGGANSEQYF
DNA: TGCGCCAGCAGGAACCCCGGTGGGGGGGCGAATTCCGAGCAGTACTTC

J: TRBJ2-7
size: -
D: TRBD1
V: TRBV4-1
CDR3: CASSQPPGQRSYEQYF
DNA: TGCGCCAGCAGCCAGCCCCCGGGACAGCGGAGCTACGAGCAGTACTTC

J: TRBJ1-1
size: -
D: -
V: TRBV6-1
CDR3: CASSARTGTMNTEAFF
DNA: TGTGCCAGCAGTGCCCGGACCGGTACCATGAACACTGAAGCTTTCTTT

J: TRBJ2-7
size: few
D: TRBD1
V: TRBV7-2
CDR3: CASSRTGSSYEQYF
DNA: TGTGCCAGCAGCCGGACAGGGAGCTCCTACGAGCAGTACTTC

J: TRBJ2-7
size: few
D: -
V: TRBV10-3
CDR3: CAISEQSAYEQYF
DNA: TGTGCCATCAGTGAACAGTCGGCCTACGAGCAGTACTTC

J: TRBJ1-2
size: -
D: -
V: TRBV15
CDR3: CATRRLPRDSLHGYTF
DNA: TGTGCCACCAGAAGACTCCCAAGGGACTCTCTACATGGCTACACCTTC

J: TRBJ2-7
size: -
D: TRBD1
V: TRBV5-4
CDR3: CASSLPGQIYEQYF
DNA: TGTGCCAGCAGCTTGCCGGGACAGATCTACGAGCAGTACTTC

J: TRBJ2-5
size: once
D: -
V: TRBV27
CDR3: CASTPTGREETQYF
DNA: TGTGCCAGCACCCCGACAGGCAGAGAAGAGACCCAGTACTTC

J: TRBJ1-1
size: -
D: -
V: TRBV7-9
CDR3: CASSRAVNTEAFF
DNA: TGTGCCAGCAGCCGGGCGGTGAACACTGAAGCTTTCTTT